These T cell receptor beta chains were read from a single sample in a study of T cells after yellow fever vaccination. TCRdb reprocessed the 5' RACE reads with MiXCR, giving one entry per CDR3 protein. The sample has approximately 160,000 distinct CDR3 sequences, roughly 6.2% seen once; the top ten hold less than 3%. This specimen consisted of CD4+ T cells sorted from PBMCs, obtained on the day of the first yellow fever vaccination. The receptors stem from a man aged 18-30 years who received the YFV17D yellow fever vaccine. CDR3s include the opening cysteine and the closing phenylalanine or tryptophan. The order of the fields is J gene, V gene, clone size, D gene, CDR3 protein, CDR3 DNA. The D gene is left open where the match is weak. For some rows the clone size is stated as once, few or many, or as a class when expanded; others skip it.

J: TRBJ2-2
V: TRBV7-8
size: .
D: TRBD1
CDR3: CATSPTGTGGISRELFF
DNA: TGTGCCACCAGCCCGACCGGGACAGGGGGGATTAGCAGGGAGCTGTTTTTT

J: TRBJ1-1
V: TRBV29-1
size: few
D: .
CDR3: CSVTVVMNTEAFF
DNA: TGCAGCGTGACAGTTGTCATGAACACTGAAGCTTTCTTT

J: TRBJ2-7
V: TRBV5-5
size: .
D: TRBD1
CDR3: CASSRQGVTEEQYF
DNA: TGTGCCAGCAGCCGACAGGGGGTTACTGAGGAGCAGTACTTC

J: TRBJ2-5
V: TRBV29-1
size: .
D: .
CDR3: CSGTPSRGTQYF
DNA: TGCAGCGGTACACCCTCACGGGGGACCCAGTACTTC

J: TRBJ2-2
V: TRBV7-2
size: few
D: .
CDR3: CASMRRVDTGELFF
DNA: TGTGCCAGCATGAGGAGGGTGGACACCGGGGAGCTGTTTTTT

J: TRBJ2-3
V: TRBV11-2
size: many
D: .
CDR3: CASSLSASADTQYF
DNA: TGTGCCAGCAGCTTGTCCGCCTCTGCAGATACGCAGTATTTT

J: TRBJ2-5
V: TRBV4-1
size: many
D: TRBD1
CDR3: CASSQTGQGTQYF
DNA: TGCGCCAGCAGCCAGACAGGGCAGGGGACCCAGTACTTC

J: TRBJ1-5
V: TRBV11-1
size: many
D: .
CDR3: CASTFLDRRWNQPQHF
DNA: TGTGCCAGCACCTTCCTGGACAGAAGGTGGAATCAGCCCCAGCATTTT

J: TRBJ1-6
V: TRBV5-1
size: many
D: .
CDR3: CASSAGFNSPLHF
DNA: TGCGCCAGCAGCGCGGGGTTCAATTCACCCCTCCACTTT

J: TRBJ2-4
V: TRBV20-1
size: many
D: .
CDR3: CSASRAKNIQYF
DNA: TGCAGTGCTAGTAGGGCCAAAAACATTCAGTACTTC

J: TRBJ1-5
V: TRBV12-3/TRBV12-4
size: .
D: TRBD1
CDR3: CASRGTGIGQPQHF
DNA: TGTGCCAGCAGAGGGACAGGGATAGGTCAGCCCCAGCATTTT

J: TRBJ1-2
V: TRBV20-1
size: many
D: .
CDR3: CSAGTQGLLKYGYTF
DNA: TGCAGTGCCGGAACCCAGGGGCTCCTCAAGTATGGCTACACCTTC

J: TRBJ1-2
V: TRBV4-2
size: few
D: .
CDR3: CASSQDANLNYGYTF
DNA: TGTGCCAGCAGCCAAGACGCTAATCTGAACTATGGCTACACCTTC

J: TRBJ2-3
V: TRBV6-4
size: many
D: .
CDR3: CASSDGGWGTDTQYF
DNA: TGTGCCAGCAGTGACGGCGGGTGGGGCACAGATACGCAGTATTTT

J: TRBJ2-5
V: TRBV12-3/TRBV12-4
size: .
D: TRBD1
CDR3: CASSSQQGEEETQYF
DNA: TGTGCCAGCAGTAGCCAACAGGGGGAGGAAGAGACCCAGTACTTC

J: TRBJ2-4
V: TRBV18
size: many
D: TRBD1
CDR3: CASSPPTGALAKNIQYF
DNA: TGTGCCAGCTCACCCCCGACAGGGGCCCTAGCCAAAAACATTCAGTACTTC

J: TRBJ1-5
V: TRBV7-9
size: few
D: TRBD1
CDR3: CASSSDRGLVSVQPQHF
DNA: TGTGCCAGCAGCTCCGACAGGGGGCTAGTTTCGGTTCAGCCCCAGCATTTT

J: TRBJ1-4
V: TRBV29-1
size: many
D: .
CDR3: CSVADRVNEKLFF
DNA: TGCAGCGTTGCAGACAGAGTTAATGAAAAACTGTTTTTT

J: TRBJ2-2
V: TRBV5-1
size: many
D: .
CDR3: CASSLERTGELFF
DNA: TGCGCCAGCAGCTTGGAGCGCACCGGGGAGCTGTTTTTT

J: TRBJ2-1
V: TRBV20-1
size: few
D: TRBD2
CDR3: CSARASGGASYNEQFF
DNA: TGCAGTGCTAGGGCATCGGGGGGGGCCTCCTACAATGAGCAGTTCTTC

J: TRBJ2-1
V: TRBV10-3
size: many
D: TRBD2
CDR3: CAISPGGAGGDEQFF
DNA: TGTGCCATCAGCCCGGGGGGAGCGGGTGGGGATGAGCAGTTCTTC

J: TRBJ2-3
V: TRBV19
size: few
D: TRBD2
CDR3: CASSMSGGPGTQYF
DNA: TGTGCCAGTAGTATGTCGGGGGGGCCTGGTACGCAGTATTTT

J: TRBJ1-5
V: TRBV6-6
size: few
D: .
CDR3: CASGTSQPQHF
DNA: TGTGCCAGCGGTACAAGTCAGCCCCAGCATTTT

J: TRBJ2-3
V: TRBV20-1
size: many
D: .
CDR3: CSAPGRRGRADTQYF
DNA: TGCAGTGCTCCCGGTCGGCGGGGGCGGGCAGATACGCAGTATTTT

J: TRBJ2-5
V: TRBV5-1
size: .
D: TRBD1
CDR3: CASSPGTGLETQYF
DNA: TGCGCCAGCAGCCCAGGGACAGGGCTCGAGACCCAGTACTTC

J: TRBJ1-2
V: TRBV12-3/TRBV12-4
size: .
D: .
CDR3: CASSTRAMGYGYTF
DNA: TGTGCCAGCAGTACCAGGGCAATGGGATATGGCTACACCTTC

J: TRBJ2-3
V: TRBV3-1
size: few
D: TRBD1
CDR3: CASTLGTGGGSTQYF
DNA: TGTGCCAGCACCCTTGGGACAGGAGGGGGGAGTACGCAGTATTTT

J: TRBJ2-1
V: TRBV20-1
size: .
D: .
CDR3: CSARRAPNNEQFF
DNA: TGCAGTGCGCGCAGGGCCCCGAACAATGAGCAGTTCTTC

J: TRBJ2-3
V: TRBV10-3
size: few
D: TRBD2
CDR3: CAISEGAGVLTTDTQYF
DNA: TGTGCCATCAGTGAGGGAGCGGGGGTGTTGACCACAGATACGCAGTATTTT

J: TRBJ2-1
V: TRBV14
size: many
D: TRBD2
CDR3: CASSAFMGLAGVEQFF
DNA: TGTGCCAGCAGCGCGTTTATGGGACTAGCGGGAGTTGAGCAGTTCTTC

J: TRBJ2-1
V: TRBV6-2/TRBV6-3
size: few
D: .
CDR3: CASSYGRRGLKREVDYNEQFF
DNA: TGTGCCAGCAGTTACGGTAGGCGGGGGCTAAAAAGGGAAGTGGATTACAATGAGCAGTTCTTC

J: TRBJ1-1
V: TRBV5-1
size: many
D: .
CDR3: CASSLVNTEAFF
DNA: TGCGCCAGCAGCTTGGTCAACACTGAAGCTTTCTTT

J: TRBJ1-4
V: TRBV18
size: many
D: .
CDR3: CASSPQSRVEEKLFF
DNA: TGTGCCAGCTCACCACAGAGCAGGGTGGAGGAAAAACTGTTTTTT

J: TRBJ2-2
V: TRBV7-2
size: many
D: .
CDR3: CASSSGMNTGELFF
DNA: TGTGCCAGCAGCTCGGGGATGAACACCGGGGAGCTGTTTTTT

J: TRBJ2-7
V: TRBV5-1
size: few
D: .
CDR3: CASSLAGGRDEQYF
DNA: TGCGCCAGCAGCTTGGCGGGGGGCCGGGACGAGCAGTACTTC

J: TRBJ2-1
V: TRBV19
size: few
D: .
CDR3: CAVKGRSYNEQFF
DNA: TGTGCCGTAAAGGGACGATCCTACAATGAGCAGTTCTTC

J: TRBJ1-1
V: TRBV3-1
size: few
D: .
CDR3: CASSQRGAHTEAFF
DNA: TGTGCCAGCAGCCAAAGAGGGGCACACACTGAAGCTTTCTTT

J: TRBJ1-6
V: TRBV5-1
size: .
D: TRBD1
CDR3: CASSFGGTGNSPLHF
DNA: TGCGCCAGCAGCTTTGGCGGGACAGGGAATTCACCCCTCCACTTT

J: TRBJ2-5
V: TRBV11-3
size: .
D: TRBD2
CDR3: CASSLSGDGAQYF
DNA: TGTGCCAGCAGCCTCAGCGGGGACGGGGCCCAGTACTTC

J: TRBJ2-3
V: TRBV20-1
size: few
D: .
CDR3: CSAPPPPRTQVSTDTQYF
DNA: TGCAGTGCCCCCCCACCCCCCCGGACACAAGTCAGCACAGATACGCAGTATTTT

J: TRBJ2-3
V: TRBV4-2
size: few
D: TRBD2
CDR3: CASSRVASGDVGQYF
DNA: TGTGCCAGCAGCCGCGTCGCTAGCGGGGACGTGGGGCAGTATTTT

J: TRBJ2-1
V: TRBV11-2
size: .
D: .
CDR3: CASRTPRGANEQFF
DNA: TGTGCCAGCAGGACCCCCCGGGGTGCTAATGAGCAGTTCTTC

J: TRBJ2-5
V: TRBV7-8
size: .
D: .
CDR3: CASRIQETQYF
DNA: TGTGCCAGCAGGATACAGGAGACCCAGTACTTC

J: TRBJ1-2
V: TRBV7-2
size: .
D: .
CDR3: CASTITNYGYTF
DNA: TGTGCCAGCACTATTACTAACTATGGCTACACCTTC

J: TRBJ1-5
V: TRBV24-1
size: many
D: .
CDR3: CATSDLQGFYSNQPQHF
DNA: TGTGCCACCAGTGACCTACAGGGATTTTATAGCAATCAGCCCCAGCATTTT

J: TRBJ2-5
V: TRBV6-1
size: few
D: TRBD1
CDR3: CASSRQGASETQYF
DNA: TGTGCCAGCAGTCGCCAGGGGGCTTCAGAGACCCAGTACTTC

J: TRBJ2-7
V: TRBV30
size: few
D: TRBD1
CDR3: CAWSFFRTGANYEQYF
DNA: TGTGCCTGGAGTTTTTTCCGGACAGGGGCCAACTACGAGCAGTACTTC

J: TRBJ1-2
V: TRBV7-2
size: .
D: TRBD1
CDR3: CASSWTGLMDYGYTF
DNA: TGTGCCAGCAGCTGGACAGGGCTTATGGACTATGGCTACACCTTC

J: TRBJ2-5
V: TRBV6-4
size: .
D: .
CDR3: CASRGVRETQYF
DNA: TGTGCCAGCAGGGGGGTTCGGGAGACCCAGTACTTC

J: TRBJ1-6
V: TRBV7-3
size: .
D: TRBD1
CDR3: CASSLDRASNSPLHF
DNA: TGTGCCAGCAGTTTGGACAGGGCGTCGAATTCACCCCTCCACTTT

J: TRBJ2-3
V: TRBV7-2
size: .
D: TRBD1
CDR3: CASSPGTGWATLYF
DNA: TGTGCCAGCAGCCCCGGGACAGGGTGGGCGACCCTGTATTTT

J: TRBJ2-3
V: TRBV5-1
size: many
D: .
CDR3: CASSRESPDTQYF
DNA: TGCGCCAGCAGCCGGGAGTCCCCAGATACGCAGTATTTT

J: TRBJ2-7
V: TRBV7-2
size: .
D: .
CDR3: CASRSRGEGEQYF
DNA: TGTGCCAGCAGAAGCAGGGGCGAGGGCGAGCAGTACTTC

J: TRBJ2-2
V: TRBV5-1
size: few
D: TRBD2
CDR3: CASSLGPGLENTGELFF
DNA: TGCGCCAGCAGCTTAGGCCCAGGACTAGAGAACACCGGGGAGCTGTTTTTT

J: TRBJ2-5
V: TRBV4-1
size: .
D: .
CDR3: CASSQTMPRETQYF
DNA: TGCGCCAGCAGCCAAACCATGCCCAGGGAGACCCAGTACTTC

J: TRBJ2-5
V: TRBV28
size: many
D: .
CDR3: CASSLPAGETQYF
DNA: TGTGCCAGCAGTCTCCCGGCGGGGGAGACCCAGTACTTC

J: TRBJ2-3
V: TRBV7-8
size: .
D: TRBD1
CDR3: CASSTRGQTDTQYF
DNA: TGTGCCAGCAGCACCAGGGGGCAGACAGATACGCAGTATTTT